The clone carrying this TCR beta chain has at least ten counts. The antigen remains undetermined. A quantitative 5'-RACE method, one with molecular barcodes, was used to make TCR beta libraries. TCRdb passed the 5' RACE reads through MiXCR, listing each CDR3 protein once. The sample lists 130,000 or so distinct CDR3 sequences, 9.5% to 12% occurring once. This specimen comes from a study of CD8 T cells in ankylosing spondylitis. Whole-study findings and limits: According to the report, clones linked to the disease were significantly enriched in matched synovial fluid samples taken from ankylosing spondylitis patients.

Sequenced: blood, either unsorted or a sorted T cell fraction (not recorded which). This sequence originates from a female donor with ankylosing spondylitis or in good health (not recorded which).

CDR3 protein: CASSATSTTGELFF. The CDR3 DNA follows: TGTGCCAGTAGTGCGACAAGTACGACCGGGGAGCTGTTTTTT. J is TRBJ2-2 and V is TRBV19, with no clear D. The germline gives CDR1 LNHDA, CDR2 SQIVND (reference sequence). The CDR3 loop spans 14 amino acids. Trimming stripped 5 bases from V and 5 bases from J, with 12 bases between.